Listed below are T cell receptor beta chains from one sample, sequenced in a study of T-cell memory formation after mild COVID-19. TCRdb independently ran MiXCR on the 5' RACE reads; one entry per CDR3 protein. The table includes roughly 200,000 distinct CDR3 sequences, about a sixth detected once. The sample taken for sequencing was PBMCs or a T cell subset sorted from them (not recorded which). Receptors originate from an adult woman who had mild COVID-19 (a few samples of this study predate the infection). Cell type and time point are not known. Each CDR3 is given with its conserved first and last residue. The order of the fields is clone size, V gene, D gene, J gene, CDR3 protein, CDR3 DNA. D genes are given only for firm matches. Where a row states a size, it is once, few, many or the class of an expanded clone; other rows omit it.

clone_size: few; v_call: TRBV24-1; d_call: TRBD1; j_call: TRBJ2-3; cdr3_aa: CATSAYGTGEDTQYF; cdr3_nt: TGTGCCACCAGTGCATATGGGACAGGGGAAGATACGCAGTATTTT
clone_size: NA; v_call: TRBV27; d_call: NA; j_call: TRBJ2-1; cdr3_aa: CASVRLDEQFF; cdr3_nt: TGTGCCAGCGTGAGGCTGGATGAGCAGTTCTTC
clone_size: many; v_call: TRBV30; d_call: NA; j_call: TRBJ2-5; cdr3_aa: CAWSKWETQYF; cdr3_nt: TGTGCCTGGAGTAAGTGGGAGACCCAGTACTTC
clone_size: NA; v_call: TRBV20-1; d_call: NA; j_call: TRBJ2-1; cdr3_aa: CSAGRDEQFF; cdr3_nt: TGCAGTGCCGGTCGGGATGAGCAGTTCTTC
clone_size: NA; v_call: TRBV4-1; d_call: NA; j_call: TRBJ1-5; cdr3_aa: CASSQDRDQPQHF; cdr3_nt: TGCGCCAGCAGCCAAGATCGCGATCAGCCCCAGCATTTT
clone_size: many; v_call: TRBV5-1; d_call: TRBD2; j_call: TRBJ2-7; cdr3_aa: CASKVGTSGGSYEQYF; cdr3_nt: TGCGCCAGCAAGGTAGGGACTAGCGGGGGCTCCTACGAGCAGTACTTC
clone_size: few; v_call: TRBV27; d_call: TRBD1; j_call: TRBJ2-3; cdr3_aa: CASSFYRGRGTDTQYF; cdr3_nt: TGTGCCAGCAGTTTCTACAGGGGGCGAGGCACAGATACGCAGTATTTT
clone_size: NA; v_call: TRBV3-1; d_call: NA; j_call: TRBJ1-1; cdr3_aa: CASSYEAFF; cdr3_nt: TGTGCCAGCAGTTATGAAGCTTTCTTT
clone_size: few; v_call: TRBV20-1; d_call: TRBD1; j_call: TRBJ2-7; cdr3_aa: CSASRRDRGYEQYF; cdr3_nt: TGCAGTGCTTCACGCCGGGACAGGGGGTACGAGCAGTACTTC
clone_size: NA; v_call: TRBV12-3/TRBV12-4; d_call: TRBD1; j_call: TRBJ2-1; cdr3_aa: CASSRDREGQFF; cdr3_nt: TGTGCCAGCAGTAGAGACAGGGAAGGGCAGTTCTTC
clone_size: few; v_call: TRBV21-1; d_call: NA; j_call: TRBJ2-5; cdr3_aa: CASSTIYSRNRGRETQYF; cdr3_nt: TGTGCCAGCAGCACGATTTACTCGCGGAACAGGGGGCGGGAGACCCAGTACTTC
clone_size: few; v_call: TRBV30; d_call: NA; j_call: TRBJ2-4; cdr3_aa: CACGVNIQYF; cdr3_nt: TGTGCCTGCGGCGTAAACATTCAGTACTTC
clone_size: NA; v_call: TRBV7-9; d_call: NA; j_call: TRBJ2-1; cdr3_aa: CASSLREGYNEQFF; cdr3_nt: TGTGCCAGCAGCTTAAGGGAAGGGTACAATGAGCAGTTCTTC
clone_size: once; v_call: TRBV6-6; d_call: TRBD2; j_call: TRBJ2-2; cdr3_aa: CASSYGRAGTGELFF; cdr3_nt: TGTGCCAGCAGTTACGGGAGGGCGGGCACCGGGGAGCTGTTTTTT
clone_size: NA; v_call: TRBV11-3; d_call: NA; j_call: TRBJ2-1; cdr3_aa: CASSLGGVATDEQFF; cdr3_nt: TGTGCCAGCAGCTTAGGGGGGGTGGCGACGGATGAGCAGTTCTTC
clone_size: NA; v_call: TRBV7-8; d_call: TRBD2; j_call: TRBJ2-5; cdr3_aa: CGSGRFGETQYF; cdr3_nt: TGTGGGAGCGGGAGGTTTGGGGAGACCCAGTACTTC
clone_size: NA; v_call: TRBV7-2; d_call: NA; j_call: TRBJ2-1; cdr3_aa: CASSFPPNEQFF; cdr3_nt: TGTGCCAGCAGCTTTCCCCCCAATGAGCAGTTCTTC
clone_size: NA; v_call: TRBV14; d_call: NA; j_call: TRBJ2-7; cdr3_aa: CASSPRSVGEQYF; cdr3_nt: TGTGCCAGCAGCCCCCGTAGTGTGGGCGAGCAGTACTTC
clone_size: NA; v_call: TRBV5-1; d_call: NA; j_call: TRBJ1-1; cdr3_aa: CASSLGPGELLNTEAFF; cdr3_nt: TGCGCCAGCAGCTTGGGGCCGGGTGAGCTCTTGAACACTGAAGCTTTCTTT
clone_size: NA; v_call: TRBV4-3; d_call: TRBD2; j_call: TRBJ2-3; cdr3_aa: CASSQAVAGASTDTQYF; cdr3_nt: TGCGCCAGCAGCCAGGCCGTAGCGGGAGCAAGCACAGATACGCAGTATTTT
clone_size: NA; v_call: TRBV19; d_call: TRBD2; j_call: TRBJ2-1; cdr3_aa: CASSRGLAGGANEQFF; cdr3_nt: TGTGCCAGTAGTAGGGGACTAGCGGGAGGGGCCAATGAGCAGTTCTTC
clone_size: NA; v_call: TRBV2; d_call: NA; j_call: TRBJ2-5; cdr3_aa: CASSVEVRETQYF; cdr3_nt: TGTGCCAGCAGTGTTGAGGTCAGGGAGACCCAGTACTTC
clone_size: NA; v_call: TRBV12-3/TRBV12-4; d_call: NA; j_call: TRBJ2-1; cdr3_aa: CASGPRSGEYNEQFF; cdr3_nt: TGTGCCAGCGGACCCCGATCAGGGGAATACAATGAGCAGTTCTTC
clone_size: many; v_call: TRBV5-1; d_call: NA; j_call: TRBJ2-1; cdr3_aa: CASSLGASRLRQEDNEQFF; cdr3_nt: TGCGCCAGCAGCTTGGGGGCCTCACGACTAAGACAGGAGGACAATGAGCAGTTCTTC
clone_size: few; v_call: TRBV18; d_call: NA; j_call: TRBJ2-1; cdr3_aa: CASSPMGDNEQFF; cdr3_nt: TGTGCCAGCTCACCAATGGGAGACAATGAGCAGTTCTTC
clone_size: few; v_call: TRBV5-1; d_call: NA; j_call: TRBJ1-1; cdr3_aa: CASSFGEEGEAFF; cdr3_nt: TGCGCCAGCAGCTTTGGGGAGGAGGGTGAAGCTTTCTTT
clone_size: NA; v_call: TRBV19; d_call: NA; j_call: TRBJ1-2; cdr3_aa: CASSQAWSGGQNYGYTF; cdr3_nt: TGTGCCAGTAGTCAGGCTTGGAGCGGGGGCCAAAACTATGGCTACACCTTC
clone_size: few; v_call: TRBV19; d_call: NA; j_call: TRBJ1-1; cdr3_aa: CASSIGRAEAFF; cdr3_nt: TGTGCCAGTAGTATAGGGAGGGCTGAAGCTTTCTTT
clone_size: NA; v_call: TRBV5-1; d_call: TRBD2; j_call: TRBJ2-7; cdr3_aa: CASSETSGRTISNEQYF; cdr3_nt: TGCGCCAGCAGCGAGACTAGCGGGAGGACGATATCTAACGAGCAGTACTTC
clone_size: NA; v_call: TRBV30; d_call: NA; j_call: TRBJ2-7; cdr3_aa: CAWGYGGQSFYEQYF; cdr3_nt: TGTGCCTGGGGTTACGGGGGACAGAGCTTCTACGAGCAGTACTTC
clone_size: many; v_call: TRBV7-2; d_call: TRBD1; j_call: TRBJ1-5; cdr3_aa: CASSPHAGGQPQHF; cdr3_nt: TGTGCCAGCAGCCCACATGCAGGGGGGCAGCCCCAGCATTTT
clone_size: NA; v_call: TRBV11-1; d_call: NA; j_call: TRBJ2-1; cdr3_aa: CASSLSRGLLYNEQFF; cdr3_nt: TGTGCCAGCAGCTTGTCGCGTGGACTGCTGTACAATGAGCAGTTCTTC
clone_size: few; v_call: TRBV11-2; d_call: TRBD1; j_call: TRBJ2-1; cdr3_aa: CASSPTTGTGRNNEQFF; cdr3_nt: TGTGCCAGCAGCCCCACGACTGGGACAGGGAGGAACAATGAGCAGTTCTTC
clone_size: many; v_call: TRBV5-1; d_call: NA; j_call: TRBJ2-7; cdr3_aa: CASSLIERATYEQYF; cdr3_nt: TGCGCCAGCAGCTTGATAGAGCGGGCCACCTACGAGCAGTACTTC
clone_size: few; v_call: TRBV6-2/TRBV6-3; d_call: NA; j_call: TRBJ1-2; cdr3_aa: CASSNGRLYGYTF; cdr3_nt: TGTGCCAGCAGCAACGGCAGGTTATATGGCTACACCTTC
clone_size: NA; v_call: TRBV7-9; d_call: NA; j_call: TRBJ2-3; cdr3_aa: CASSLRRRDTQYF; cdr3_nt: TGTGCCAGCAGCTTGAGACGGAGGGATACGCAGTATTTT
clone_size: NA; v_call: TRBV7-9; d_call: NA; j_call: TRBJ2-3; cdr3_aa: CASSSGLLRGDTQYF; cdr3_nt: TGTGCCAGCAGCTCGGGACTCCTTCGGGGGGATACGCAGTATTTT
clone_size: NA; v_call: TRBV6-5; d_call: NA; j_call: TRBJ1-2; cdr3_aa: CASSYRNNPYGYTF; cdr3_nt: TGTGCCAGCAGTTATCGTAACAACCCCTATGGCTACACCTTC
clone_size: NA; v_call: TRBV29-1; d_call: NA; j_call: TRBJ1-3; cdr3_aa: CSVGGSSGNTIYF; cdr3_nt: TGCAGCGTTGGAGGCTCCTCTGGAAACACCATATATTTT
clone_size: few; v_call: TRBV10-2; d_call: TRBD2; j_call: TRBJ2-3; cdr3_aa: CASSGQAGVTDTQYF; cdr3_nt: TGCGCCAGCAGTGGCCAAGCGGGGGTCACAGATACGCAGTATTTT
clone_size: NA; v_call: TRBV5-1; d_call: TRBD2; j_call: TRBJ2-7; cdr3_aa: CASSLEGLSYEQYF; cdr3_nt: TGCGCCAGCAGCTTGGAGGGACTAAGCTACGAGCAGTACTTC
clone_size: NA; v_call: TRBV2; d_call: TRBD2; j_call: TRBJ2-5; cdr3_aa: CASSETSVKETQYF; cdr3_nt: TGTGCCAGCAGCGAGACTAGCGTTAAAGAGACCCAGTACTTC
clone_size: few; v_call: TRBV15; d_call: TRBD1; j_call: TRBJ2-7; cdr3_aa: CATSVRQGVYEQYF; cdr3_nt: TGTGCCACCAGCGTCCGTCAGGGGGTCTACGAGCAGTACTTC
clone_size: NA; v_call: TRBV4-3; d_call: NA; j_call: TRBJ1-5; cdr3_aa: CASSQDPGARQPKHF; cdr3_nt: TGCGCCAGCAGCCAAGATCCGGGGGCTCGGCAGCCCAAGCATTTT
clone_size: few; v_call: TRBV24-1; d_call: NA; j_call: TRBJ1-2; cdr3_aa: CATSDPDTNYGYTF; cdr3_nt: TGTGCCACCAGTGACCCGGACACAAACTATGGCTACACCTTC
clone_size: few; v_call: TRBV6-5; d_call: NA; j_call: TRBJ2-3; cdr3_aa: CASSYSGGGTDTQYF; cdr3_nt: TGTGCCAGCAGTTACTCTGGGGGAGGCACAGATACGCAGTATTTT
clone_size: few; v_call: TRBV9; d_call: NA; j_call: TRBJ2-2; cdr3_aa: CASSVGPPAGELFF; cdr3_nt: TGTGCCAGCAGCGTGGGACCGCCTGCCGGGGAGCTGTTTTTT
clone_size: few; v_call: TRBV6-4; d_call: NA; j_call: TRBJ2-1; cdr3_aa: CASSFQGTLINEQFF; cdr3_nt: TGTGCCAGCAGTTTCCAGGGCACGTTGATCAATGAGCAGTTCTTC
clone_size: NA; v_call: TRBV3-1; d_call: NA; j_call: TRBJ2-7; cdr3_aa: CASSRATYEQYF; cdr3_nt: TGTGCCAGCAGCCGAGCGACCTACGAGCAGTACTTC
clone_size: NA; v_call: TRBV10-3; d_call: TRBD2; j_call: TRBJ2-7; cdr3_aa: CAISNTLAGGSYEQYF; cdr3_nt: TGTGCCATCAGTAATACTTTAGCGGGAGGTTCCTACGAGCAGTACTTC
clone_size: once; v_call: TRBV3-1; d_call: NA; j_call: TRBJ2-3; cdr3_aa: CASSQAYFTDTQYF; cdr3_nt: TGTGCCAGCAGCCAAGCTTACTTCACAGATACGCAGTATTTT
clone_size: NA; v_call: TRBV11-2; d_call: NA; j_call: TRBJ2-1; cdr3_aa: CASSFGPGTYNEQFF; cdr3_nt: TGTGCCAGCAGCTTTGGGCCAGGAACCTACAATGAGCAGTTCTTC
clone_size: few; v_call: TRBV24-1; d_call: NA; j_call: TRBJ2-5; cdr3_aa: CATSTGAPETQYF; cdr3_nt: TGTGCCACCAGTACTGGGGCCCCAGAGACCCAGTACTTC
clone_size: NA; v_call: TRBV29-1; d_call: TRBD1; j_call: TRBJ2-1; cdr3_aa: CSVGDRSPNEQFF; cdr3_nt: TGCAGCGTGGGGGACAGGAGTCCCAATGAGCAGTTCTTC
clone_size: NA; v_call: TRBV12-3/TRBV12-4; d_call: NA; j_call: TRBJ1-2; cdr3_aa: CASSLVRGASYGYTF; cdr3_nt: TGTGCCAGCAGTTTAGTGAGGGGCGCATCCTATGGCTACACCTTC